A selection of T cell receptor beta chains follows, all from one sample in a study of glioma-infiltrating T cells after dendritic cell vaccination. Data came from immunoSEQ multiplex PCR; TCRdb stores just in-frame clones and leaves some out. The data hold tens of thousands of clones, with about nine tenths observed a single time. The specimen comprised blood, sampled after dendritic cell vaccination. All receptors derive from a human donor with glioblastoma. Each CDR3 is given with its conserved first and last residue. Where a row states a size, it is once, few, many or the class of an expanded clone; other rows omit it.

clone_size v_call cdr3_aa
- TRBV6-5 CASSYSKNTEAFF
- TRBV27 CASTRTTYNEQFF
- TRBV9 CASSAQVDSGNTIYF
- TRBV6-5 CASSYGGRGYEQYF
- TRBV6-1 CASSQREEDTEAFF
once TRBV7-2 CASSTGTLLGYTF
- TRBV7-6 CASSLLADSTDTQYF
- TRBV2 CASREQGAGGYTF
few TRBV6-1 CASSDGSTGNTEAFF
- TRBV10-1 CASSDRGSSGANVLTF
- TRBV11-3 CASSLDGDYGYTF
- TRBV5-1 CASSFTGMNTEAFF
- TRBV5-1 CASSLAGQMNHEQYF
- TRBV25-1 CASARVGVVSGYTF
- TRBV2 CASSVGRSNQPQHF
once TRBV9 CASSVGEDGSYNEQFF
- TRBV5-1 CASRHGTPHRGAVF
- TRBV15 CATSIQGADYGYTF
- TRBV7-9 CASSPFRGPDNEQFF
- TRBV2 CASRDRGSEQYF
- TRBV12-5 CASGFVKKGGTEAFF
once TRBV5-1 CASSLETGGYNEQFF
- TRBV6-5 CASSYSNRGLTEAFF
- TRBV9 CASSASVQETQYF
few TRBV19 CASSIWSAGGVKGKFF
- TRBV19 CASSRQHSDTQYF
- TRBV6-5 CASSYSVQGIYEQYF
- TRBV29-1 CSVSDRGPYGYTF
- TRBV7-9 CASSSSQGAPFTDTQYF
once TRBV29-1 CSVQGAGETQYF
- TRBV27 CASRRSSGSETQYF
- TRBV29-1 CSAPDIVLNTEAFF
- TRBV18 CASSPQNRVHYGYTF
- TRBV10-3 CAIRDPLAGGSYNEQFF
- TRBV7-2 CASSLGAGGAQYF
- TRBV11-3 CASSRDRGNTEAFF
- TRBV6-6 CASSWDRAGNTIYF
- TRBV9 CASSVGSSRSYEQYF
- TRBV5-1 CASSLGLGQGNTEAFF
- TRBV7-3 CASSSGSYNEQFF
- TRBV7-2 CASSLGGRGAQYF
- TRBV27 CASSLTGQNTEAFF
- TRBV27 CASSLRTSRDEQFF
- TRBV5-6 CASSSTGSYEQYF
- TRBV19 CASSTRQMNTEAFF
- TRBV4-2 CASSQTGTSGGADNEQFF
- TRBV11-3 CASSFDRFEDTQYF
- TRBV7-6 CASSMDRGVGYTF
- TRBV19 CASRGTEAFF
few TRBV7-2 CASRARLAGDNEQFF
- TRBV5-1 CASSLEGLAGGPETGELFF
- TRBV11-2 CASSPGQLNTEAFF
- TRBV4-1 CASSQDWQGALSMNTEAFF
- TRBV7-9 CASSSQGSTYEQYF
- TRBV5-6 CASSVSGEQFF
few TRBV25-1 CASSKSAGVNQPQHF
- TRBV7-9 CASSPRLAGGPREQFF
- TRBV5-6 CASSLGAELWPQHF
- TRBV19 CASSMYRESPEAFF